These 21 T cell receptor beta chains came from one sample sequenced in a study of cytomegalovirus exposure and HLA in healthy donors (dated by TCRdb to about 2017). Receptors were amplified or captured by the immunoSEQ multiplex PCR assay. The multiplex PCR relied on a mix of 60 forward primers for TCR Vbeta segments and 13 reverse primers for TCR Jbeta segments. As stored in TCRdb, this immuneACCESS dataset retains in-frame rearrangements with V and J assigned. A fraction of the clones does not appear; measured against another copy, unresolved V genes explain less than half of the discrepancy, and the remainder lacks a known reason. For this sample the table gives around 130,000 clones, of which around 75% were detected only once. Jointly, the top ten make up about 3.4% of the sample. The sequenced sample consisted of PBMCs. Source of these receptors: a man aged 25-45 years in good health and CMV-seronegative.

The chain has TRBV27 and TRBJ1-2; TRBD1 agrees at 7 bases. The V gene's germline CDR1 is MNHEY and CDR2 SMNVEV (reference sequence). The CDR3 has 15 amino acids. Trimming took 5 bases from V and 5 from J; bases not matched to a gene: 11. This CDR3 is CASSPDQGVIYGYTF. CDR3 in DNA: TGTGCCAGCAGTCCCGACCAGGGGGTAATTTATGGCTACACCTTC.

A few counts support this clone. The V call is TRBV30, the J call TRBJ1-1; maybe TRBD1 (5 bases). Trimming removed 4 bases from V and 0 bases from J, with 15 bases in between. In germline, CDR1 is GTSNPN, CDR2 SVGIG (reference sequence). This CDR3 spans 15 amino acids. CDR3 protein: CAWNQRGRMNTEAFF. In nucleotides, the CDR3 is TGTGCCTGGAACCAACGGGGGAGGATGAACACTGAAGCTTTCTTT. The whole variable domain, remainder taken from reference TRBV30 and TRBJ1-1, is SQTIHQWPATLVQPVGSPLSLECTVEGTSNPNLYWYRQAAGRGLQLLFYSVGIGQISSEVPQNLSASRPQDRQFILSSKKLLLSDSGFYLCAWNQRGRMNTEAFFGQGTRLTVV.

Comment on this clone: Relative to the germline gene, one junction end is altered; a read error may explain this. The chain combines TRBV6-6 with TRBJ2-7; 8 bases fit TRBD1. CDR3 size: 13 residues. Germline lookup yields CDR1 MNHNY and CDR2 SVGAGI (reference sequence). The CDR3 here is CASTDRDSCEQYF. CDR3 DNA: TGTGCCAGCACGGACAGGGATTCCTGCGAGCAGTACTTC.

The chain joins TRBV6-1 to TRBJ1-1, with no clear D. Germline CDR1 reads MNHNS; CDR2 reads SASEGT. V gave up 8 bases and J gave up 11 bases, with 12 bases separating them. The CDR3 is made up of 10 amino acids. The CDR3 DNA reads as TGTGCCAGCGCGGGAGTCGGTGCTTTCTTT. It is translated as CASAGVGAFF.

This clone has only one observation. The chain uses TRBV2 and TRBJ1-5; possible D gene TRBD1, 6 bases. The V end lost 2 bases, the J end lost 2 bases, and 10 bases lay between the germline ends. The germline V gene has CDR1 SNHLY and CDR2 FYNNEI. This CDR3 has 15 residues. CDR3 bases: TGTGCCAGCAGTGAAAGAGGGGGTGGCAATCAGCCCCAGCATTTT. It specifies CASSERGGGNQPQHF.

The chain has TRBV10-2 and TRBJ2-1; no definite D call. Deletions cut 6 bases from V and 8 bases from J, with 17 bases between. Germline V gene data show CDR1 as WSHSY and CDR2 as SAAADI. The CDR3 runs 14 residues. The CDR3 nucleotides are TGCGCCAGCAGCTCATTAACTTCTACCGATGAGCAGTTCTTC. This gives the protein CASSSLTSTDEQFF.

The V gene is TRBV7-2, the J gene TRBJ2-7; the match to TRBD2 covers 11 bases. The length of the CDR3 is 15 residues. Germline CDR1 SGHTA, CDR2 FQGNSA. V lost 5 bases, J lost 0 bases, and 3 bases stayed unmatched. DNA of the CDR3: TGTGCCAGCAGCGAGACTAGCGGGGTCTCCTACGAGCAGTACTTC. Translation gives CASSETSGVSYEQYF.

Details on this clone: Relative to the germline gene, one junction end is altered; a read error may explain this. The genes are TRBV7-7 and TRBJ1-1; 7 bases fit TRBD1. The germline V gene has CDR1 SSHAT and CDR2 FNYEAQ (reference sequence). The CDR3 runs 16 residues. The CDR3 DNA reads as TGTGCTAGCAGCCTCGACAGGGACGAAATGAACACTGAAGCTTTCTTT. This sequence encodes CASSLDRDEMNTEAFF.

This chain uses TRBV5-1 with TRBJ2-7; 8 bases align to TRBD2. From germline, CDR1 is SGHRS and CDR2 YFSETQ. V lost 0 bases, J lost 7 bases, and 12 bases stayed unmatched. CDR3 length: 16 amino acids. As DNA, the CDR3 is TGCGCCAGCAGCTTGGCCGCAGGAGCGGGAGCGCAAGAGCAGTACTTC. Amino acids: CASSLAAGAGAQEQYF. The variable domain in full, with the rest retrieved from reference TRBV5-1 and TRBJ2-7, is KAGVTQTPRYLIKTRGQQVTLSCSPISGHRSVSWYQQTPGQGLQFLFEYFSETQRNKGNFPGRFSGRQFSNSRSEMNVSTLELGDSALYLCASSLAAGAGAQEQYFGPGTRLTVT.

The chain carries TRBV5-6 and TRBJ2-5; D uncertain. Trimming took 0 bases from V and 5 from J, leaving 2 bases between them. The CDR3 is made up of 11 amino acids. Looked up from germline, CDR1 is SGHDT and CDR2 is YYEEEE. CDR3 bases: TGTGCCAGCAGCTTGGCGGAGACCCAGTACTTC. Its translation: CASSLAETQYF.

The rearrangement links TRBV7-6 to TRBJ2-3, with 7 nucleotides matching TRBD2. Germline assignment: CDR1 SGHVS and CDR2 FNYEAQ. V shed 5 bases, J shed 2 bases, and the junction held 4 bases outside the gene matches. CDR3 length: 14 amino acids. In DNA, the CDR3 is TGTGCCAGCAGCCCGACTAGCAACACAGATACGCAGTATTTT. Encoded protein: CASSPTSNTDTQYF.

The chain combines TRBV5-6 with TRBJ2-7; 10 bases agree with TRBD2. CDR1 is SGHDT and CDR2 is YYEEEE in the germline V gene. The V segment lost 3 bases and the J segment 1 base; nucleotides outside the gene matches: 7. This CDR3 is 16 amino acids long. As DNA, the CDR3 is TGTGCCAGCAGCTCATTTCTTAGCGGGAGGTCCTACGAGCAGTACTTC. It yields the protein CASSSFLSGRSYEQYF.

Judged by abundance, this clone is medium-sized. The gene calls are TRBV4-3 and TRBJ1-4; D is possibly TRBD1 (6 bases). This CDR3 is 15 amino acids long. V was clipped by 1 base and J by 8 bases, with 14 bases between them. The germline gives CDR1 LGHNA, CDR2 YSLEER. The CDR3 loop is CASSQGFGGSEKLFF. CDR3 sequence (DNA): TGCGCCAGCAGCCAAGGGTTTGGGGGCTCCGAAAAACTGTTTTTT.

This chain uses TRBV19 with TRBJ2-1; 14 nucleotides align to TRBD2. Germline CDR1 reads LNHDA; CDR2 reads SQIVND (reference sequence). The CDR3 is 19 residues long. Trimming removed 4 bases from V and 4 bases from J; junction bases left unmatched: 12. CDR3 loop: CASSSSGTSGRGFYNEQFF. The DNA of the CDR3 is TGTGCCAGTAGTAGCTCCGGGACTAGCGGGAGAGGGTTTTACAATGAGCAGTTCTTC.

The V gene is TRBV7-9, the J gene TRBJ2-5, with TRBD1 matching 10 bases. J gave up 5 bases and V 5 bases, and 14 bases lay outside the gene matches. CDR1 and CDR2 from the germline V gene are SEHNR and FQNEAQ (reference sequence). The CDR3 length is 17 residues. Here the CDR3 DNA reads TGTGCCAGCAGCGAAGTCCGGGACAGGGGTAGTCAGGAGACCCAGTACTTC. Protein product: CASSEVRDRGSQETQYF.

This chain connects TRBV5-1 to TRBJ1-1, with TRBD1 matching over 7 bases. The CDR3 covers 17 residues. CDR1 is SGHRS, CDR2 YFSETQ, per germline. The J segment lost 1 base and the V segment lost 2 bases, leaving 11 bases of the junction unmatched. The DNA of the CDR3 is TGCGCCAGCAGCTTTTCTCCGGGACAGACGACGAACACTGAAGCTTTCTTT. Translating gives CASSFSPGQTTNTEAFF.

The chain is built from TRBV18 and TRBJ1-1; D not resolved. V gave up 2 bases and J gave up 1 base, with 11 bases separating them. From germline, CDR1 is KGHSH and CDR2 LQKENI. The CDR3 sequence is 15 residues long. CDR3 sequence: CASSPSGAGNTEAFF. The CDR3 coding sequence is TGTGCCAGCTCACCAAGTGGAGCGGGGAACACTGAAGCTTTCTTT.

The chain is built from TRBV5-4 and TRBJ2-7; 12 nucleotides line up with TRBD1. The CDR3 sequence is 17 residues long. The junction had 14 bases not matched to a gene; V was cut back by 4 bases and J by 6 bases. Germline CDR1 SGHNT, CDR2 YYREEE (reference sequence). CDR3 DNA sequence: TGTGCCAGCAGCCCCAATGGCGGCGGGACAGGGGGCGGCGAGCAGTACTTC. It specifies CASSPNGGGTGGGEQYF.

CDR3 residues: CASASGTSSYNEQFF. The CDR3 DNA sequence: TGTGCCAGCGCTTCCGGGACTAGCTCCTACAATGAGCAGTTCTTC. The chain uses TRBV27 and TRBJ2-1; TRBD2 agrees at 8 bases. V shed 8 bases and J 0 bases; nucleotides not matched to a gene: 6. Germline CDR1 reads MNHEY; CDR2 reads SMNVEV (reference sequence). The CDR3 contains 15 residues.

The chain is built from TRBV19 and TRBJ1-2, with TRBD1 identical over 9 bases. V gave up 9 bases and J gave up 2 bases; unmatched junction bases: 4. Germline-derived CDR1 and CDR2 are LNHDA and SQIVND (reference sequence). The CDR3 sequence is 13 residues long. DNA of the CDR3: TGTGCCAGCCGGGACAGGGCCAACTATGGCTACACCTTC. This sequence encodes CASRDRANYGYTF.

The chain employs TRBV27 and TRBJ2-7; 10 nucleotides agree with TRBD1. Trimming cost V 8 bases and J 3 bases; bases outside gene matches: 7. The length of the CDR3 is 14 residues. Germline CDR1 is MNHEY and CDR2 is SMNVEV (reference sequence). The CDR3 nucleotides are TGTGCCAGCCCGTCCCGGACAGGGGGCTACGAGCAGTACTTC. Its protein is CASPSRTGGYEQYF.